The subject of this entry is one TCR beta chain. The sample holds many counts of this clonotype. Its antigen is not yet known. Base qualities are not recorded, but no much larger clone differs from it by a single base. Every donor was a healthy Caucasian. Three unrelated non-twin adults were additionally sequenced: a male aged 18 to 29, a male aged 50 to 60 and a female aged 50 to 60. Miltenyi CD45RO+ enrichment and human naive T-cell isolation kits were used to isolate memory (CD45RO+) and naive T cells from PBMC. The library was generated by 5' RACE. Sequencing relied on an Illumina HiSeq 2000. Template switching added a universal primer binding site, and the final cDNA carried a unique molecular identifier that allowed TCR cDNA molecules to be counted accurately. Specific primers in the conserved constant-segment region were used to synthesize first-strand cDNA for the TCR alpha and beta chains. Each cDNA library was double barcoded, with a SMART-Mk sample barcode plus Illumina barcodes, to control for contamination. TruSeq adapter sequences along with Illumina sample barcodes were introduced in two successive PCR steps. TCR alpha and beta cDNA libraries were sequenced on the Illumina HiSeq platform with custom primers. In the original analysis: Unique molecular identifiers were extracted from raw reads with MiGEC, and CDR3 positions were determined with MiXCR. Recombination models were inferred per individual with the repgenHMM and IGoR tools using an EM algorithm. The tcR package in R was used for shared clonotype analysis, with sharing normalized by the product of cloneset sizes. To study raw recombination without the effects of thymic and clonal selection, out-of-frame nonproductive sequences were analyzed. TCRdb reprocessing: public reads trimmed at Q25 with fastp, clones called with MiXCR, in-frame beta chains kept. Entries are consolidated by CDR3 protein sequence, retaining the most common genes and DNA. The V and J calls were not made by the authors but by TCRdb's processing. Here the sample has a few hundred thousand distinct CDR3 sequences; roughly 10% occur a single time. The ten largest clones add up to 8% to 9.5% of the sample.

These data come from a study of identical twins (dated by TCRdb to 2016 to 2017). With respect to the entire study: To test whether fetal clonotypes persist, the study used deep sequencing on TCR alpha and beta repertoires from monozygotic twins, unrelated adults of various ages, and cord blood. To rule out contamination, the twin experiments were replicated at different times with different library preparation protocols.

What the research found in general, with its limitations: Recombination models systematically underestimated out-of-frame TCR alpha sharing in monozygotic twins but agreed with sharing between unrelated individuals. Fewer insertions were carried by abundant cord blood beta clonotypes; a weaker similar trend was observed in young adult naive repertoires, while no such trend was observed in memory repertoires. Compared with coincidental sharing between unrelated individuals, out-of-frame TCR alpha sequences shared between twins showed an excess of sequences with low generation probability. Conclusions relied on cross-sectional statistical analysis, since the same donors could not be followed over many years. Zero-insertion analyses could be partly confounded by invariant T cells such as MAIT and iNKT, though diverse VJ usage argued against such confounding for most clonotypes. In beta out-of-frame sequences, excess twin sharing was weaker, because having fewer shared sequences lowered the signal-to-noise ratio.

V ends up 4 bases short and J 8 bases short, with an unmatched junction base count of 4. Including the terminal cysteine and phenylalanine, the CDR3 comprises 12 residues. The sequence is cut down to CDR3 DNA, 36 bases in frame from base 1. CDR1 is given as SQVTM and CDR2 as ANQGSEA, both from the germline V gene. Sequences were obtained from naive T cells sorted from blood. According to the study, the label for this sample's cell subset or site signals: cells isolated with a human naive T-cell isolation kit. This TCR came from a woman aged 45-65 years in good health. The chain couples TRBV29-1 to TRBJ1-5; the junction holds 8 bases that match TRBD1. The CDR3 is CSVGTQGEPQHF. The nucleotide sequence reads TGCAGCGTTGGTACACAGGGGGAGCCCCAGCATTTT.